This is a list of T cell receptor beta chains from one sample in a study of blood T cell repertoires in COVID-19. Profiled with immunoSEQ multiplex PCR; TCRdb holds only in-frame clones, not every one. The table lists about 270,000 clones, 83% of them singletons. The sequencing sample was made of peripheral blood. The source is a woman between 45 and 60 years old who had recovered from COVID-19. Both conserved end residues are part of each CDR3. D genes are given only for firm matches. Clone size, where shown, is once, few, many, or a class for clones that have expanded.

D,V,size,J,DNA,CDR3
NA,TRBV12-3/TRBV12-4,NA,TRBJ2-7,TGTGCCAGCAGTTTAGCAGAGGCCTACGAGCAGTACTTC,CASSLAEAYEQYF
NA,TRBV6-4,NA,TRBJ1-1,TGTGCCAGCAGCCGCAACCCAGACACTGAAGCTTTCTTT,CASSRNPDTEAFF
TRBD2,TRBV10-3,NA,TRBJ2-3,TGTGCCATCTCGGCGGGGGTGGCAGATACGCAGTATTTT,CAISAGVADTQYF
TRBD2,TRBV4-1,NA,TRBJ2-5,TGCGCCAGCAGCCAAGAAGCAACTAGCGGGGGCCAAGAGACCCAGTACTTC,CASSQEATSGGQETQYF
NA,TRBV4-2,NA,TRBJ2-3,TGTGCCAGCAGCCAAGAACACAGGCCCACAGATACGCAGTATTTT,CASSQEHRPTDTQYF
TRBD2,TRBV30,NA,TRBJ2-5,TGTGCCTGGAGTATCGGGACTAGCGGTGAAGAGACCCAGTACTTC,CAWSIGTSGEETQYF
TRBD1,TRBV6-5,NA,TRBJ1-1,TGTGCCAGCGGGCAGGACAGGACGATGAACACTGAAGCTTTCTTT,CASGQDRTMNTEAFF
TRBD2,TRBV19,NA,TRBJ2-1,TGTGCCAGTAGCCCTTCTAGCGGGAGTCCCAATGAGCAGTTCTTC,CASSPSSGSPNEQFF
NA,TRBV4-1,NA,TRBJ1-1,TGCGCCAGCAGCCAAGTCCCCGCGACACAGGGCGGCACTGAAGCTTTCTTT,CASSQVPATQGGTEAFF
TRBD2,TRBV7-9,few,TRBJ2-3,TGTGCCAGCAGCTTGGGACTAGCTATTGATACGCAGTATTTT,CASSLGLAIDTQYF
NA,TRBV5-8,NA,TRBJ1-1,TGTGCCAGCAGCTTGATACTGGCTTTCTTT,CASSLILAFF
TRBD2,TRBV7-3,few,TRBJ2-3,TGTGCCTCCTCGGTCAAGCGGGAGGGCCGGAGCACAGATACGCAGTATTTT,CASSVKREGRSTDTQYF
NA,TRBV19,NA,TRBJ2-1,TGTGCCAGTAGTATAGCTGCCCAGGGGATTAGCTCCTACAATGAGCAGTTCTTC,CASSIAAQGISSYNEQFF
NA,TRBV10-3,NA,TRBJ2-1,TGTGCCATCAGACCCCGCTACGTGGGAGCCGGCAATGAGCAGTTCTTC,CAIRPRYVGAGNEQFF
TRBD1,TRBV27,many,TRBJ1-5,TGTGCCAGCAGCCCAGAACAGGGGGCCTGGCAGCCCCAGCATTTT,CASSPEQGAWQPQHF
TRBD1,TRBV19,NA,TRBJ1-2,TGTGCCAGTAGTATCGGGTGGGGACAGAACTATGGCTACACCTTC,CASSIGWGQNYGYTF
NA,TRBV19,NA,TRBJ2-2,TGTGCCAGTAGTCCCGGGGTAGTCACCGGGGAGCTGTTTTTT,CASSPGVVTGELFF
TRBD1,TRBV7-2,NA,TRBJ2-5,TGTGCCAGCAGCCTGGGACAGCAAGAGACCCAGTACTTC,CASSLGQQETQYF
TRBD1,TRBV28,NA,TRBJ1-4,TGTGCCAGCAGTTTAGGGGGACAGAATAATGAAAAACTGTTTTTT,CASSLGGQNNEKLFF
NA,TRBV2,NA,TRBJ2-5,TGTGCCAGCAGCGTCGGAACAGACCAAGAGACCCAGTACTTC,CASSVGTDQETQYF